This is a list of T cell receptor beta chains from one sample in a study. One entry per CDR3 protein results from TCRdb running MiXCR on the 5' RACE reads. The sample consists of around 50,000 distinct CDR3 sequences, 26% of them appearing once. Sequencing input: tumor-infiltrating Tregs sorted from the breast tumor. The receptors stem from a female donor with breast cancer. Each CDR3 is given with its conserved first and last residue. D genes are given only for firm matches. Clone size is stated in some rows and not others, as once, few, many or a class when expanded.

TRBJ1-4 | few | . | TRBV15 | TGTGCCACCAGCAGATCCAGACTGAATAATGAAAAACTGTTTTTT | CATSRSRLNNEKLFF
TRBJ2-3 | many | . | TRBV20-1 | TGCAGTGCCTCGGGGGAGCGAGTTTTAGATACGCAGTATTTT | CSASGERVLDTQYF
TRBJ1-6 | few | . | TRBV11-3 | TGTGCCAGCGCAACAAATTATAATTCACCCCTCCACTTT | CASATNYNSPLHF
TRBJ2-4 | . | . | TRBV28 | TGTGCCAGCAGTTTACCTGGCGAAAACATTCAGTACTTC | CASSLPGENIQYF
TRBJ1-2 | . | . | TRBV5-1 | TGCGCCAGCCGCCCAGGGGAGAGTGGCTACACCTTC | CASRPGESGYTF
TRBJ2-7 | . | . | TRBV5-1 | TGCGCCAGCAGCTCAACGATCTACAGGGACTACGAGCAGTACTTC | CASSSTIYRDYEQYF
TRBJ1-1 | . | . | TRBV28 | TGTGCCAGCACCCACGGAGGGTCGGGGCCGGGCACTGAAGCTTTCTTT | CASTHGGSGPGTEAFF
TRBJ2-6 | few | . | TRBV9 | TGTGCCAGCAGCGCGGGGACCCTGGGGGCCAACGTCCTGACTTTC | CASSAGTLGANVLTF
TRBJ2-7 | . | TRBD1 | TRBV20-1 | TGCAGTGCTAGTCCCGGGACAGGGGGCCACTTCTACGAGCAGTACTTC | CSASPGTGGHFYEQYF
TRBJ2-7 | . | . | TRBV29-1 | TGCAGCGTTGCGGAGGGTTCCCCCTACGAGCAGTACTTC | CSVAEGSPYEQYF
TRBJ2-1 | . | TRBD2 | TRBV6-2/TRBV6-3 | TGTGCCAGCAGTTCCGACCCCGCTAGCGGCAATGAGCAGTTCTTC | CASSSDPASGNEQFF
TRBJ2-7 | many | . | TRBV5-1 | TGCGCCAGCAGCTTGAATGGGGACCCTCACTACGAGCAGTACTTC | CASSLNGDPHYEQYF
TRBJ2-7 | . | TRBD1 | TRBV29-1 | TGCAGCGCAGCGATAAAAGGGGGCGGGTACGAGCAGTACTTC | CSAAIKGGGYEQYF
TRBJ2-3 | once | . | TRBV6-2/TRBV6-3 | TGTGCCAGCATCAAACAACTAGGATGGGATACGCAGTATTTT | CASIKQLGWDTQYF
TRBJ2-5 | . | . | TRBV3-1 | TGTGCCAGCAGCCACGCCAGTAGAGAGGCCCAGTACTTC | CASSHASREAQYF
TRBJ1-1 | many | . | TRBV5-1 | TGCGCCAGCAGTGGGGGCAGGCACTTAATTAACACTGAAGCTTTCTTT | CASSGGRHLINTEAFF
TRBJ1-1 | few | TRBD1 | TRBV7-9 | TGTGCCAGCAGCTTAGTAGGGACAGTCGGGAACACTGAAGCTTTCTTT | CASSLVGTVGNTEAFF
TRBJ2-3 | few | TRBD2 | TRBV28 | TGTGCCAGCAGTAAAATCGTACTCAAGCGGGGGAGAACAGATACGCAGTATTTT | CASSKIVLKRGRTDTQYF
TRBJ2-3 | . | . | TRBV20-1 | TGCAGTGCTGGAGGGCAGCAAGGATTCACGACAGATACGCAGTATTTT | CSAGGQQGFTTDTQYF
TRBJ2-1 | many | TRBD2 | TRBV20-1 | TGCAGTGCTAGGGGCACTAGCGGGAGCTCCTACAATGAGCAGTTCTTC | CSARGTSGSSYNEQFF
TRBJ2-5 | . | . | TRBV5-1 | TGCGCCAGCAGCTTGTTTGGGGCAGAAGAGACCCAGTACTTC | CASSLFGAEETQYF
TRBJ2-5 | few | . | TRBV7-3 | TGTGCCAGCAGCCCGCAAGGAGGGCGAGAGACCCAGTACTTC | CASSPQGGRETQYF
TRBJ1-6 | . | . | TRBV9 | TGTGCCAGCAGCGCAGTGGGATCTGGTTCACCCCTCCACTTT | CASSAVGSGSPLHF